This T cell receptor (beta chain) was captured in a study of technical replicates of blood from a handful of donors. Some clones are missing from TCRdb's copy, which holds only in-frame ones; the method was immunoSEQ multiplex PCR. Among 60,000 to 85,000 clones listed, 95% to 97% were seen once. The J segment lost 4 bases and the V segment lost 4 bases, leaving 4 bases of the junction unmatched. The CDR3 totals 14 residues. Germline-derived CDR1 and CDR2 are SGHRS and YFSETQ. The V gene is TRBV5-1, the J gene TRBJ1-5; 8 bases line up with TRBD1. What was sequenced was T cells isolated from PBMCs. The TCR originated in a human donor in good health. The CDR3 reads CASSPGTGNQPQHF. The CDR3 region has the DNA TGCGCCAGCAGCCCAGGGACAGGTAATCAGCCCCAGCATTTT.